This T cell receptor (beta chain) was retrieved from a study of T cells in localized non-small cell lung cancer. General observations from the study: Measurement of T cell clonality placed uninvolved adjacent lung highest, above the level in tumor. Appearing in adjacent lung were a median about 60 of the top 100 tumor clones.

As to this clone: The antigen is unknown.

The CDR3 sequence is 11 residues long. V was pared by 4 bases and J by 4 bases, with 3 bases between. Germline V CDR1 and CDR2: SGHRS, YFSETQ. Assay: immunoSEQ multiplex PCR; the TCRdb copy retains only in-frame clones and omits some. The table has tens of thousands of clones, approximately 85% seen once. The sequencing here drew on peripheral blood, taken before any cancer treatment. This clonotype was sampled from a female donor at least 60 years old with stage I lung adenocarcinoma. This chain connects TRBV5-1 to TRBJ2-1, with unresolved D. DNA for the CDR3: TGCGCCAGCAGCATTTACAATGAGCAGTTCTTC. As protein: CASSIYNEQFF.